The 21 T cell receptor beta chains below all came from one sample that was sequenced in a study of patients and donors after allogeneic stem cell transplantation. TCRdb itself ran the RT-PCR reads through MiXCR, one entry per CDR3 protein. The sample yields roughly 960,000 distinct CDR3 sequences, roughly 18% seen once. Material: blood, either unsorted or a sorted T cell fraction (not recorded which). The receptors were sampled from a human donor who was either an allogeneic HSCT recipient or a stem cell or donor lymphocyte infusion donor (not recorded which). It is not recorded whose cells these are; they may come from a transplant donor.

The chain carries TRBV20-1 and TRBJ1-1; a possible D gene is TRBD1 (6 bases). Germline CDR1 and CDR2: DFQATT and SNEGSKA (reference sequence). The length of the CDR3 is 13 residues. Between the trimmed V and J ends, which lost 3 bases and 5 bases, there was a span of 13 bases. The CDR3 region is CSASQGKGTEAFF. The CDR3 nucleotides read TGCAGTGCTAGCCAGGGGAAGGGGACTGAAGCTTTCTTT.

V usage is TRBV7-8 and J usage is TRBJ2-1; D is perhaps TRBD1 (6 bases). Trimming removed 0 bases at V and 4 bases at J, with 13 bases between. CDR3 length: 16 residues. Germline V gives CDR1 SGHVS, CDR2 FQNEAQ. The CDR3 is CASSLAGAEGYNEQFF. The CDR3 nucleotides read TGTGCCAGCAGCTTAGCGGGGGCAGAAGGATACAATGAGCAGTTCTTC.

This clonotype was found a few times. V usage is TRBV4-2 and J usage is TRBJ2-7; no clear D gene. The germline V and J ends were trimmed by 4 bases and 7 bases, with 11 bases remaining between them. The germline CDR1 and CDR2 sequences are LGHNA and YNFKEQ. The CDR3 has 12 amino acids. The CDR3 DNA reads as TGTGCCAGCAGCCCCGGAGCAAGGGAGCAGTACTTC. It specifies CASSPGAREQYF.

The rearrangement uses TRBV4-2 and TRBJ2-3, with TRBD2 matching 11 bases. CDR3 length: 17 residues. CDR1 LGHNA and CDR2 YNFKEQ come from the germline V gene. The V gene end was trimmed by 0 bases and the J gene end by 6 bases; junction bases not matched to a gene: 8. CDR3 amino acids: CASSQDRASGGLDTQYF. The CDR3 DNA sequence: TGTGCCAGCAGCCAAGATCGGGCTAGCGGGGGGTTGGATACGCAGTATTTT.

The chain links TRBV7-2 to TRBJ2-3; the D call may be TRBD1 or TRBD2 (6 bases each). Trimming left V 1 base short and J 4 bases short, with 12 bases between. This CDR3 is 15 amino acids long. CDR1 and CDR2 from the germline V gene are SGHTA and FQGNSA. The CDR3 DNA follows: TGTGCCAGCAGCTTAGACGTTGGGGGGCCAGATACGCAGTATTTT. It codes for CASSLDVGGPDTQYF.

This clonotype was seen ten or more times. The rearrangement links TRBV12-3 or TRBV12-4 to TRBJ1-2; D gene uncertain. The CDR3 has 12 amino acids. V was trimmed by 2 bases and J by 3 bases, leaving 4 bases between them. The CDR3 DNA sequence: TGTGCCAGCAGTTTAAGCGACTATGGCTACACCTTC. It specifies CASSLSDYGYTF.

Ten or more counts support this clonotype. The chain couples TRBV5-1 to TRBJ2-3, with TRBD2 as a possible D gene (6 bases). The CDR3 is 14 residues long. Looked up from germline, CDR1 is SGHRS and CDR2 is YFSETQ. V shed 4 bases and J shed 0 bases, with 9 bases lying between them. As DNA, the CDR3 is TGCGCCAGCAGCGGGGGGAGGAGCACAGATACGCAGTATTTT. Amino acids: CASSGGRSTDTQYF.

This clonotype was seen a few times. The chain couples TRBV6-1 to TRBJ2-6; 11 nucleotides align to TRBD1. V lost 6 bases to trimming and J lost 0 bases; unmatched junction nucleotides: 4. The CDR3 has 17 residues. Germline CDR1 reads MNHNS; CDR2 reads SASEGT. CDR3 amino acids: CASRAGTGGSGANVLTF. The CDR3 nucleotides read TGTGCCAGCAGAGCCGGGACAGGGGGCTCTGGGGCCAACGTCCTGACTTTC.

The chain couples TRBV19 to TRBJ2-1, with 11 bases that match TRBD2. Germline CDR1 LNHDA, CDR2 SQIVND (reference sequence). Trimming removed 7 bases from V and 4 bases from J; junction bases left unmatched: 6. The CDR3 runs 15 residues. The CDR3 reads CASTPTSGDYNEQFF. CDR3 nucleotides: TGTGCCAGTACCCCGACTAGCGGGGATTACAATGAGCAGTTCTTC. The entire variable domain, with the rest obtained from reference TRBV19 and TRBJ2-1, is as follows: DGGITQSPKYLFRKEGQNVTLSCEQNLNHDAMYWYRQDPGQGLRLIYYSQIVNDFQKGDIAEGYSVSREKKESFPLTVTSAQKNPTAFYLCASTPTSGDYNEQFFGPGTRLTVL.

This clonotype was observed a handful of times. CDR3 bases: TGCGCCAGCAGCCAAGATTCGGGGGTTTTCAGTTCACCCCTCCACTTT. It is translated as CASSQDSGVFSSPLHF. The rearrangement uses TRBV4-1 and TRBJ1-6; D is possibly TRBD1 (5 bases). With 0 bases removed from V and 9 bases from J, the gap between germline ends came to 15 bases. The germline CDR1 and CDR2 sequences are MGHRA and YSYEKL. The CDR3 totals 16 residues.

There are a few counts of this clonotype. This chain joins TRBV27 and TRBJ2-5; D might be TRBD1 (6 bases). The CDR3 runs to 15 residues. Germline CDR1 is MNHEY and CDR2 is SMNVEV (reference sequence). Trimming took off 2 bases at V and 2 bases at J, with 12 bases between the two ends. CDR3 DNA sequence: TGTGCCAGCAGTTTACGGGGTCAGGGGCAAGAGACCCAGTACTTC. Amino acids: CASSLRGQGQETQYF.

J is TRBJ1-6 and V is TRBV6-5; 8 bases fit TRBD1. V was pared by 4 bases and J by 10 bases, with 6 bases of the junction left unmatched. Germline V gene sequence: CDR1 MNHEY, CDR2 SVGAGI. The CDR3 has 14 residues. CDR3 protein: CASSSQGAGSPLHF. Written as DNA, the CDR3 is TGTGCCAGCAGTTCGCAGGGGGCTGGGTCACCCCTCCACTTT.

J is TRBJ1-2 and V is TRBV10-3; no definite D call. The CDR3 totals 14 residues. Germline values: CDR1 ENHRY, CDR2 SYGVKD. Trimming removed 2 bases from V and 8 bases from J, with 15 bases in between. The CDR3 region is CAISERAVQRGYTF. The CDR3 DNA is TGTGCCATCAGTGAGAGAGCAGTTCAGAGAGGCTACACCTTC.

DNA of the CDR3: TGCAGTGCCTTAGCGGGAGGGCCGGGCACAGATACGCAGTATTTT. Protein product: CSALAGGPGTDTQYF. This chain links TRBV20-1 with TRBJ2-3; 11 bases align to TRBD2. The CDR3 consists of 15 residues. Germline-derived CDR1 and CDR2 are DFQATT and SNEGSKA (reference sequence). The trim removed 6 bases at V and 1 base at J, leaving 6 bases unmatched.

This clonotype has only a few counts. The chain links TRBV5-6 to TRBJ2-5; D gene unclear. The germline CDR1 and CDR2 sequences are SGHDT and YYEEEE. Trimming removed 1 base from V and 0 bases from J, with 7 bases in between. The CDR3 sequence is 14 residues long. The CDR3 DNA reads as TGTGCCAGCAGCTTGTGGGTCCACCAAGAGACCCAGTACTTC. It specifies CASSLWVHQETQYF. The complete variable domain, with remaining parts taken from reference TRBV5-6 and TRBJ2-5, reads DAGVTQSPTHLIKTRGQQVTLRCSPKSGHDTVSWYQQALGQGPQFIFQYYEEEERQRGNFPDRFSGHQFPNYSSELNVNALLLGDSALYLCASSLWVHQETQYFGPGTRLLVL.

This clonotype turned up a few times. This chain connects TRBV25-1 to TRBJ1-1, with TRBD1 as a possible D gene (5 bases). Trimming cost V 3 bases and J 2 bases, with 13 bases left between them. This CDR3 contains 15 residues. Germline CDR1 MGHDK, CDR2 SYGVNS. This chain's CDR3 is CASSDPRVLNTEAFF. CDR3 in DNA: TGTGCCAGCAGTGACCCCAGGGTTTTAAACACTGAAGCTTTCTTT.

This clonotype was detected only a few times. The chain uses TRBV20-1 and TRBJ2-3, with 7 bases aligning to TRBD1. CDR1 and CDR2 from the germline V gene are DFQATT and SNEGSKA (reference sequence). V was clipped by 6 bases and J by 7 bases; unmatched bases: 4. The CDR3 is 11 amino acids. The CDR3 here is CSAEQGNTQYF. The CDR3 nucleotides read TGCAGTGCCGAACAGGGGAATACGCAGTATTTT.

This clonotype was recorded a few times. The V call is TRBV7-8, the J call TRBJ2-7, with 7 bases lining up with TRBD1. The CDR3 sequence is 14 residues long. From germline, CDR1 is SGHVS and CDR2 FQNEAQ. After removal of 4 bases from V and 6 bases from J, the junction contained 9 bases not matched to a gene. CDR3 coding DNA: TGTGCCAGCAGCTCGGACAGGTTTTCAGGCGAGCAGTACTTC. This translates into CASSSDRFSGEQYF. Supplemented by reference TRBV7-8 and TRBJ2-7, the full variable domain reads GAGVSQSPRYKVAKRGQDVALRCDPISGHVSLFWYQQALGQGPEFLTYFQNEAQLDKSGLPSDRFFAERPEGSVSTLKIQRTQQEDSAVYLCASSSDRFSGEQYFGPGTRLTVT.

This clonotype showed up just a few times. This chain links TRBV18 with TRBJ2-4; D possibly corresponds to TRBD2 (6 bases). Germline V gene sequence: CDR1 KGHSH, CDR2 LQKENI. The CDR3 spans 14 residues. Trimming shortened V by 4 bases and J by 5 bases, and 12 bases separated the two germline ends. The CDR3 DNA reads TGTGCCAGCTCACACCCGGGAGTCCAAAACATTCAGTACTTC. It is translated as CASSHPGVQNIQYF.

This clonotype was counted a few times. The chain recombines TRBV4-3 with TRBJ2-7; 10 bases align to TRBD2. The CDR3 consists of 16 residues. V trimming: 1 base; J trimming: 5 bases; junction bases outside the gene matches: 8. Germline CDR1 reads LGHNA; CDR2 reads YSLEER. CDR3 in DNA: TGCGCCAGCAGCCAAGCTCCAGCGGGGGGGTCTAACGAGCAGTACTTC. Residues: CASSQAPAGGSNEQYF.

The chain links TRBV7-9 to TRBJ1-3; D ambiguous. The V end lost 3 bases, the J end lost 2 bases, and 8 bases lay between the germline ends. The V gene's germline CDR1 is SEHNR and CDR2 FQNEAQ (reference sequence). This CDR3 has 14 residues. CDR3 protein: CASSFDGPGNTIYF. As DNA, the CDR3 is TGTGCCAGCAGCTTTGACGGTCCTGGAAACACCATATATTTT.